Given below is one TCR beta chain in context. The data were taken from a study of blood T cell repertoires in COVID-19. Data came from immunoSEQ multiplex PCR; TCRdb stores just in-frame clones and leaves some out. This sample has 200,000 to 300,000 clones, with approximately 82% found just once. The germline V and J ends were trimmed by 1 base and 7 bases, with 10 bases remaining between them. CDR3 length: 13 residues. The germline CDR1 and CDR2 sequences are LNHNV and YYDKDF (reference sequence). The receptor comes from a woman older than 75 with acute or convalescent COVID-19. Sequencing was carried out using peripheral blood. The gene calls are TRBV15 and TRBJ1-1; possible D gene TRBD1, 5 bases. Here the CDR3 DNA reads TGTGCCACCAGCAGAGTTATGGGGGGTGAAGCTTTCTTT. Translating it yields CATSRVMGGEAFF.